This T cell receptor (beta chain) was identified in a study of blood T cell repertoires in COVID-19. Study-wide background: COVID-19 samples, acute and convalescent, were from the United States, Italy and Spain. Nucleic acid was either cDNA or gDNA, and it came from T cells, B-cell-depleted T cells, or PBMCs.

Under the authors' procedure: Using reference gene primer amplification, nucleated cell counts were estimated. Profiled with immunoSEQ multiplex PCR; TCRdb holds only in-frame clones, not every one. V, J and clone size are taken as reported in that table, and D and trimming were inferred from the DNA itself. The sample has more than 250,000 clones, around 83% seen once. CDR1 and CDR2 (germline): MNHEY, SVGAGI. The CDR3 totals 14 residues. J gave up 5 bases and V 5 bases, and 7 bases lay outside the gene matches. V is TRBV6-5 and J is TRBJ2-5; the match to TRBD1 covers 8 bases. The material sequenced was peripheral blood. The sequence was obtained from a woman aged 50 to 60 with acute or convalescent COVID-19. CDR3 residues: CASSRRTGLETQYF. CDR3 sequence (DNA): TGTGCCAGCAGTCGTCGGACAGGGCTCGAGACCCAGTACTTC.